The 2 T cell receptor beta chains reported below all come from one sample, sequenced in a study of Ad26.COV2.S vaccination and SARS-CoV-2 variants. The treatment here: around 19 received Ad26.COV2.S at low or high dose, single or two shots; 5 received placebo; per-sample allocation not given. After the first vaccine or placebo injection, samples were drawn on day 63. Sequenced by immunoSEQ multiplex PCR; TCRdb stores in-frame clones only, minus some. Of over 200,000 clones listed, roughly 90% are singletons. The source was peripheral blood, collected in a trial of Ad26.COV2.S vaccine versus placebo. The receptors stem from a person between 18 and 65 years old who received the Ad26.COV2.S COVID-19 vaccine or a placebo.

This clone appeared once. The chain links TRBV5-1 to TRBJ1-3; D gene ambiguous. CDR3 length: 15 residues. In germline, CDR1 is SGHRS, CDR2 YFSETQ. V lost 0 bases and J 0 bases, leaving 7 bases between the germline ends. CDR3 in DNA: TGCGCCAGCAGCTTGGGTGCTTCCTCTGGAAACACCATATATTTT. Its protein product is CASSLGASSGNTIYF.

This clone was picked up one time. The gene calls are TRBV28 and TRBJ1-2; 8 positions match TRBD1. The length of the CDR3 is 14 residues. V lost 3 bases and J lost 7; bases outside the gene matches: 7. Germline V gene data show CDR1 as MDHEN and CDR2 as SYDVKM. CDR3 loop: CASSFRTGMGGYTF. For the CDR3, the DNA is TGTGCCAGCAGTTTTAGGACAGGGATGGGTGGCTACACCTTC.